In this sample, the clone carrying this TCR beta chain turned up many times. CDR3 length: 13 amino acids. Looked up from germline, CDR1 is MDHEN and CDR2 is SYDVKM. The V gene lost 5 bases and the J gene lost 2 bases, with 7 bases spanning the gap. This sample was included in a study of T cells in Graves' hyperthyroidism and ophthalmopathy. TCR beta CDR3 regions were amplified from RNA transcripts. The primer set for the first-round RT-PCR of the TCR CDR3 was HTBI. TCRdb used MiXCR to reprocess the multiplex PCR reads, holding one entry per CDR3 protein. The sample gives roughly 500,000 distinct CDR3 sequences, more than 11% of which show up once; almost 6% is in the top ten.

Sequencing was carried out using blood. This TCR was sampled from a woman aged 25-40 years with Graves' hyperthyroidism that later progressed to Graves' ophthalmopathy. The chain joins TRBV28 to TRBJ1-3; no firm D call. The CDR3 spells CASSPPPGNTIYF. The CDR3 bases are TGTGCCAGCAGTCCCCCACCTGGAAACACCATATATTTT.